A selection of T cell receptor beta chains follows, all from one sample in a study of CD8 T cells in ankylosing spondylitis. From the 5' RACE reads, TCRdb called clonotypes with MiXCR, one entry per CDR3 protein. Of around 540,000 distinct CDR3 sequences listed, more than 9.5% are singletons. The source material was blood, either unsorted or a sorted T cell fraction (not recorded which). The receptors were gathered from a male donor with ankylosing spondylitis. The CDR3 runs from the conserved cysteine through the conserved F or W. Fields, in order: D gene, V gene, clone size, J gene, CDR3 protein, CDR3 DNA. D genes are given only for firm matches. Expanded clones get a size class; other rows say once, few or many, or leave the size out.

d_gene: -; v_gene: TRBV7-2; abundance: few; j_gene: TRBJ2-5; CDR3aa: CASSLDRVRETQYF; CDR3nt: TGTGCCAGCAGCTTAGACAGGGTTAGGGAGACCCAGTACTTC
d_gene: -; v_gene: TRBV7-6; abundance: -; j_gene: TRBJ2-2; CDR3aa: CASSLNRVNVPGELFF; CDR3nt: TGTGCCAGCAGCTTAAACAGGGTGAATGTTCCCGGGGAGCTGTTTTTT
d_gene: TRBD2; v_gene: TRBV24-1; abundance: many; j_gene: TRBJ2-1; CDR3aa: CATSDSTSGGSGYNEQFF; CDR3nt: TGTGCCACCAGTGATTCTACTAGCGGGGGTTCGGGCTACAATGAGCAGTTCTTC
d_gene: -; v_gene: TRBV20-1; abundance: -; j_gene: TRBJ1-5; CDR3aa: CSATGAMDGNHPQHF; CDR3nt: TGCAGTGCTACCGGCGCCATGGACGGCAATCACCCCCAGCATTTT
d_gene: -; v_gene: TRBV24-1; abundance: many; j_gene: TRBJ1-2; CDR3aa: CATSEDSHQEGYTF; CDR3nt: TGTGCCACCAGTGAGGACAGTCATCAGGAAGGCTACACCTTC
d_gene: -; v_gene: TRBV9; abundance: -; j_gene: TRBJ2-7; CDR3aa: CASSGIRGAYEQYF; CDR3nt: TGTGCCAGCAGCGGAATCAGGGGAGCCTACGAGCAGTACTTC
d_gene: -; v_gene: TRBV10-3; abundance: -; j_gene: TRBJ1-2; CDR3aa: CAISESGINYGYTF; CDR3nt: TGTGCCATCAGTGAGTCTGGTATCAACTATGGCTACACCTTC
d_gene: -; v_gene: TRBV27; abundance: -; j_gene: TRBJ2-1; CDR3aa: CASSLTVWGEQFF; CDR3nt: TGTGCCAGCAGTTTAACGGTTTGGGGGGAGCAGTTCTTC
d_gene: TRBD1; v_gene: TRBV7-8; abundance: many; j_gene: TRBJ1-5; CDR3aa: CASSISDRGQPQHF; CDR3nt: TGTGCCAGCAGCATTTCGGACAGGGGCCAGCCCCAGCATTTT
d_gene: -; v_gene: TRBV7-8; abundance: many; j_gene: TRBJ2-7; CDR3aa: CASSPVRGEQYF; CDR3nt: TGTGCCAGCAGCCCCGTCCGGGGTGAGCAGTACTTC
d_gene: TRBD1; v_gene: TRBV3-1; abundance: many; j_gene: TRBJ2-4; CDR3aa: CASSPRTGDTKNIQYF; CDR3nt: TGTGCCAGCAGCCCACGGACAGGGGATACCAAAAACATTCAGTACTTC
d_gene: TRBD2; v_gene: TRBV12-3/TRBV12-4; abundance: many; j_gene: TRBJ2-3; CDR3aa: CASSFRLAGGTDTQYF; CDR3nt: TGTGCCAGCAGTTTCCGACTAGCGGGAGGAACAGATACGCAGTATTTT
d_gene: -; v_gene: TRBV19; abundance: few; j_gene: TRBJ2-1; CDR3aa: CATRAGTGPYNEQFF; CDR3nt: TGTGCCACCCGTGCCGGAACAGGGCCTTACAATGAGCAGTTCTTC
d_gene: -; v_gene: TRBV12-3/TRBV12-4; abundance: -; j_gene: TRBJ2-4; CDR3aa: CASSFGRGPLAKNIQYF; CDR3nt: TGTGCCAGCAGTTTTGGCAGGGGCCCTCTAGCCAAAAACATTCAGTACTTC
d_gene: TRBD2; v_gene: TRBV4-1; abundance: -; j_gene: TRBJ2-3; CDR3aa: CASSQEGLVGPESTDTQYF; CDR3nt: TGCGCCAGCAGCCAAGAGGGACTAGTCGGGCCCGAGAGCACAGATACGCAGTATTTT
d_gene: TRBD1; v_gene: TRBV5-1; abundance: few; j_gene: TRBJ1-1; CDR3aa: CASSATGGNTEAFF; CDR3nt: TGCGCCAGCAGCGCCACAGGGGGCAACACTGAAGCTTTCTTT
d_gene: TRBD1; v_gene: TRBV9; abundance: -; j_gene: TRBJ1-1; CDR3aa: CASSVSTGGFTEAFF; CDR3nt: TGTGCCAGCAGCGTGTCCACAGGGGGGTTCACTGAAGCTTTCTTT
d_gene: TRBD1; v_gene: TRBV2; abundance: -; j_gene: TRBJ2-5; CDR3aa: CASSGQGLGETQYF; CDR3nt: TGTGCCAGCAGTGGACAGGGGCTTGGGGAGACCCAGTACTTC
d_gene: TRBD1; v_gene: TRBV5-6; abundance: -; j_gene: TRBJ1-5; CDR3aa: CASSRDRGETGQPQHF; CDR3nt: TGTGCCAGCAGCCGTGACAGGGGCGAGACAGGTCAGCCCCAGCATTTT
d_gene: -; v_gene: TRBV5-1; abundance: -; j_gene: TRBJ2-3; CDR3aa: CASSLEGGVADTQYF; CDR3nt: TGCGCCAGCAGCTTGGAAGGCGGGGTTGCAGATACGCAGTATTTT
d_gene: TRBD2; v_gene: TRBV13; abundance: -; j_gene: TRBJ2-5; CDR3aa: CASSSRLAALRETQYF; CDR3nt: TGTGCCAGCAGCTCCCGCCTAGCGGCCCTAAGGGAGACCCAGTACTTC
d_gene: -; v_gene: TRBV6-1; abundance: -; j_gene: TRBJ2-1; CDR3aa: CASNELGSDNEQFF; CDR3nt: TGTGCCAGCAACGAACTAGGATCTGATAATGAGCAGTTCTTC
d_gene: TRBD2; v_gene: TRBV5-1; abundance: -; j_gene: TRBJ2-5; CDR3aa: CASSLKLAGVETQYF; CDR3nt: TGCGCCAGCAGCTTGAAGCTAGCGGGAGTGGAGACCCAGTACTTC
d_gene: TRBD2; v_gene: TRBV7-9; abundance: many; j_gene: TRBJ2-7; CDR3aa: CATLDNSGTYEQYF; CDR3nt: TGTGCCACCCTTGATAATAGCGGGACCTACGAGCAGTACTTC
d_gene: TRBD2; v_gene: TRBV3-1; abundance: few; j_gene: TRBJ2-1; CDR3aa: CASSQGLAQFDEQFF; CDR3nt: TGTGCCAGCAGCCAAGGACTAGCTCAGTTCGATGAGCAGTTCTTC
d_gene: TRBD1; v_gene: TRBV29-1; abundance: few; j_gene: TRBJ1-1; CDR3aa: CSVEQGQGTTEAFF; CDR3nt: TGCAGCGTCGAACAGGGACAGGGGACCACTGAAGCTTTCTTT
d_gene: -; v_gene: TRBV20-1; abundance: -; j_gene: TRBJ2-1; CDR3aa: CSASILAENNEQFF; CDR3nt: TGCAGTGCTAGTATTCTAGCTGAGAACAATGAGCAGTTCTTC
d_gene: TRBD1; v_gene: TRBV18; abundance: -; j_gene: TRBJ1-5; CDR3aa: CASSRIQGVDQPQHF; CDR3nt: TGTGCCAGCTCACGGATACAGGGGGTCGATCAGCCCCAGCATTTT
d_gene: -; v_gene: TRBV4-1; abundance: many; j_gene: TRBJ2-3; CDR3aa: CASSPPTVSAPSLDTQYF; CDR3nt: TGCGCCAGCAGCCCACCGACGGTTAGCGCTCCCTCGTTAGATACGCAGTATTTT
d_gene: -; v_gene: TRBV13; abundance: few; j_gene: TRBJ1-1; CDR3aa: CASRVAQGPNTEAFF; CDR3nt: TGTGCCAGCAGGGTAGCCCAGGGGCCTAACACTGAAGCTTTCTTT
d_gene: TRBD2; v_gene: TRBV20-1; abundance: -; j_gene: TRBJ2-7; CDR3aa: CSARDEWTSGIPIYEQYF; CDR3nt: TGCAGTGCTAGAGATGAATGGACTAGCGGGATACCTATCTACGAGCAGTACTTC
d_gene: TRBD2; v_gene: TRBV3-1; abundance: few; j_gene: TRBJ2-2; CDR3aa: CASSQVYAGGTGELFF; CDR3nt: TGTGCCAGCAGCCAAGTCTATGCGGGAGGAACCGGGGAGCTGTTTTTT
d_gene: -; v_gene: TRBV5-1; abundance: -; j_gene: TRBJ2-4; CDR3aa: CASSLSNIQYF; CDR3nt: TGCGCCAGCAGCTTATCCAACATTCAGTACTTC
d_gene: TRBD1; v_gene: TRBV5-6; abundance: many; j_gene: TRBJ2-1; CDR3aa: CASSSPRRQGSYNEQFF; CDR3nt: TGTGCCAGCAGCTCACCGAGGAGACAGGGATCCTACAATGAGCAGTTCTTC
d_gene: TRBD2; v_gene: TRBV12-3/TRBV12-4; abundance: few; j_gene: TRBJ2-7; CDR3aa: CASSKIAGVTQAAYEQYF; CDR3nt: TGTGCCAGCAGTAAAATAGCGGGAGTGACACAAGCGGCCTACGAGCAGTACTTC
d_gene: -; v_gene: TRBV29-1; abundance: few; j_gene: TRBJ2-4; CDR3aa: CSFRRDSKNIQYF; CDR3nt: TGCAGCTTTAGGCGGGACAGCAAAAACATTCAGTACTTC
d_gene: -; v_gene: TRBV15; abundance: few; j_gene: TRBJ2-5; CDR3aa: CATSRERTVPETQYF; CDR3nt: TGTGCCACCAGCCGCGAAAGGACAGTCCCAGAGACCCAGTACTTC
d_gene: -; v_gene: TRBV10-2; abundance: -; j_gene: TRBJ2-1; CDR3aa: CASSESLAQSNEQFF; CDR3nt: TGCGCCAGCAGTGAGTCTCTAGCGCAGAGCAATGAGCAGTTCTTC
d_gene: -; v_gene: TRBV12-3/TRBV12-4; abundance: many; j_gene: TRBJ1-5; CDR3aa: CASTNAQGGAIRQPQHF; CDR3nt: TGTGCCAGCACCAACGCACAGGGAGGTGCGATCAGGCAGCCCCAGCATTTT
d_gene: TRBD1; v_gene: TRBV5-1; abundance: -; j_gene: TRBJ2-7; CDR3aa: CASSLIGTASYEQYF; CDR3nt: TGCGCCAGCAGCTTGATCGGGACAGCCTCCTACGAGCAGTACTTC
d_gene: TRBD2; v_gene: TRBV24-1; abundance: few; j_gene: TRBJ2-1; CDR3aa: CATSQISLAGVGEQFF; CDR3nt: TGTGCCACCAGTCAGATTTCACTAGCGGGAGTTGGTGAGCAGTTCTTC
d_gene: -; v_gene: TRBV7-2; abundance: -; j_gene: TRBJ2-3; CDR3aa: CASRRAGSSSDTQYF; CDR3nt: TGTGCCAGCAGGAGGGCAGGGAGCTCTTCGGATACGCAGTATTTT
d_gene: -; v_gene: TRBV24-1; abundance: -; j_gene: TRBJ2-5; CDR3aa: CATSDFRDSRETQYF; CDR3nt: TGTGCCACCAGTGATTTCCGCGACTCGCGGGAGACCCAGTACTTC
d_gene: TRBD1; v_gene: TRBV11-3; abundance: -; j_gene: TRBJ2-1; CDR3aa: CASSSGTGGTDEQFF; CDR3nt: TGTGCCAGCAGCTCCGGGACAGGGGGCACGGATGAGCAGTTCTTC
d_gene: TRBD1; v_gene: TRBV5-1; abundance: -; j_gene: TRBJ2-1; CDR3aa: CASSSSPGQGFDEQFF; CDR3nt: TGCGCCAGCAGCTCGTCCCCCGGACAGGGGTTCGATGAGCAGTTCTTC
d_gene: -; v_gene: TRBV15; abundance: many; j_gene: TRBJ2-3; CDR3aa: CATSRGSPTDTQYF; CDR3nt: TGTGCCACCAGCCGCGGTAGCCCCACAGATACGCAGTATTTT
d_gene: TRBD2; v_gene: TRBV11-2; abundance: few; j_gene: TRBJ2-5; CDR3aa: CASSLEGSGTSRETQYF; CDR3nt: TGTGCCAGCAGCTTAGAGGGTAGCGGGACCTCCAGGGAGACCCAGTACTTC
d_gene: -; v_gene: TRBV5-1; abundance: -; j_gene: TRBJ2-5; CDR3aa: CASSLGGYQIQETQYF; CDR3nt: TGCGCCAGCAGCTTGGGGGGGTACCAGATCCAAGAGACCCAGTACTTC
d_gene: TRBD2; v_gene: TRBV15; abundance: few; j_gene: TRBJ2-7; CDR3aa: CATQNRLAGGPHEQYF; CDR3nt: TGTGCCACCCAGAACCGACTAGCGGGAGGGCCCCACGAGCAGTACTTC
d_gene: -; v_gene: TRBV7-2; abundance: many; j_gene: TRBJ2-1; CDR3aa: CASSLARGGTYNEQFF; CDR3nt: TGTGCCAGCAGCTTAGCGCGCGGAGGTACCTACAATGAGCAGTTCTTC
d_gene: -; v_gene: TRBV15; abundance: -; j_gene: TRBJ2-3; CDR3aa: CATSRARSGVGTDTQYF; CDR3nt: TGTGCCACCAGCAGAGCTCGATCTGGTGTCGGCACAGATACGCAGTATTTT
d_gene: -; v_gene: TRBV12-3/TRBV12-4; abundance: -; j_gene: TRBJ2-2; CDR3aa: CASSRDRPGELFF; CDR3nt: TGTGCCAGCAGCCGGGACCGGCCCGGGGAGCTGTTTTTT
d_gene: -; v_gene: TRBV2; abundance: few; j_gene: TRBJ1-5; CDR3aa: CASSGGYSNQPQHF; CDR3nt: TGTGCCAGCAGTGGCGGTTATAGCAATCAGCCCCAGCATTTT
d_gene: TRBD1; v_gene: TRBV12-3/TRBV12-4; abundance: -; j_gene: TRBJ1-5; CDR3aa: CASIDRGSPDSNQPQHF; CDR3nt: TGTGCCAGTATCGACAGGGGTTCCCCTGATAGCAATCAGCCCCAGCATTTT
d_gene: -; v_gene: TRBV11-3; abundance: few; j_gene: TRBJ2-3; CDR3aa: CASSLDGRETDTQYF; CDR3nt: TGTGCCAGCAGCTTAGATGGGAGAGAGACAGATACGCAGTATTTT
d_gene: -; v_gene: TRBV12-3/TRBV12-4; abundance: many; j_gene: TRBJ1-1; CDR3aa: CASSRDRSEAFF; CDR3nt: TGTGCCAGCAGCCGGGACCGGTCTGAAGCTTTCTTT
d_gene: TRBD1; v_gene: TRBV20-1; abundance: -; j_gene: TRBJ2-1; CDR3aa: CSAPGQAFREQFF; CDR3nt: TGCAGTGCTCCGGGACAGGCGTTTAGGGAGCAGTTCTTC